This T cell receptor (beta chain) was sequenced during a study of cytomegalovirus exposure and HLA in healthy donors. The CDR3 sequence is 16 residues long. V was clipped by 3 bases and J by 4 bases; unmatched bases: 9. Germline-derived CDR1 and CDR2 are MGHDK and SYGVNS. Among the donors, all were healthy bone marrow donors. The PCR was carried out with 60 Vbeta primers and 13 Jbeta primers. Libraries were prepared by immunoSEQ multiplex PCR; TCRdb keeps only in-frame clonotypes and omits some of them. The sample lists about 100,000 clones, 75% to 80% occurring once. With regard to this clone: Its antigen is unidentified.

Study-level points and caveats: In vitro confirmation showed three CMV-associated chains to be CMV antigen specific.

The chain carries TRBV25-1 and TRBJ1-1; 9 bases line up with TRBD1. This TCR came from a man aged 55 to 69 in good health and CMV-seropositive. The sequencing input was PBMCs. The CDR3, as DNA: TGTGCCAGCAGTGACCGGTCGACAGGGGGAGGCACTGAAGCTTTCTTT. Its translation: CASSDRSTGGGTEAFF. The entire variable domain, with the rest obtained from reference TRBV25-1 and TRBJ1-1, is as follows: EADIYQTPRYLVIGTGKKITLECSQTMGHDKMYWYQQDPGMELHLIHYSYGVNSTEKGDLSSESTVSRIRTEHFPLTLESARPSHTSQYLCASSDRSTGGGTEAFFGQGTRLTVV.